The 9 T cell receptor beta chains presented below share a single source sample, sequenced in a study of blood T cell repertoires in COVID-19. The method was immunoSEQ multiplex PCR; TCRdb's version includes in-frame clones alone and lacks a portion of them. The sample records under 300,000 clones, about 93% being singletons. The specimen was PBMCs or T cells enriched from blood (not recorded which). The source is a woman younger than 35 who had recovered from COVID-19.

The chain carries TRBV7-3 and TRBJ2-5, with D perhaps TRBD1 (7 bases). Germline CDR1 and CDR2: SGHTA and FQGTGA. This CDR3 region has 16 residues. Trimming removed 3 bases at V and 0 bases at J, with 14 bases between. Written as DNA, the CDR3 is TGTGCCAGCAGCTTGGGCGGGACAGTGTACCAAGAGACCCAGTACTTC. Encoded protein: CASSLGGTVYQETQYF.

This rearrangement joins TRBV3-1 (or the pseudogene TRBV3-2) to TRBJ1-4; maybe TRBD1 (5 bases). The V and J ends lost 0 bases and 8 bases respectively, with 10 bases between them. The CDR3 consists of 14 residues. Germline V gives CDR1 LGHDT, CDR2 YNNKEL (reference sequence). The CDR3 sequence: CASSQDLQGEKLFF. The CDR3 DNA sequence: TGTGCCAGCAGCCAAGATCTCCAGGGCGAAAAACTGTTTTTT.

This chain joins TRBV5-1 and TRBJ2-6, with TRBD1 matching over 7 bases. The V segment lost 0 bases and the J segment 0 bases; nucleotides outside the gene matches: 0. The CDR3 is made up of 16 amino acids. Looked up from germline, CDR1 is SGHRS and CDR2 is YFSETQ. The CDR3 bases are TGCGCCAGCAGCTTGGGGGACAGCTCTGGGGCCAACGTCCTGACTTTC. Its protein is CASSLGDSSGANVLTF.

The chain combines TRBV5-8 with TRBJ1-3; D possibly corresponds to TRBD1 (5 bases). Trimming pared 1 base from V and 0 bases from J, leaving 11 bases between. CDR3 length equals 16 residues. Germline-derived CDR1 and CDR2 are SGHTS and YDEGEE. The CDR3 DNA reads TGTGCCAGCAGCTTGTCTCAGGGACTCTCTGGAAACACCATATATTTT. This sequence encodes CASSLSQGLSGNTIYF. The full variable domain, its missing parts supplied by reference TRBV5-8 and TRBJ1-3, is EAGVTQSPTHLIKTRGQQATLRCSPISGHTSVYWYQQALGLGLQFLLWYDEGEERNRGNFPPRFSGRQFPNYSSELNVNALELEDSALYLCASSLSQGLSGNTIYFGEGSWLTVV.

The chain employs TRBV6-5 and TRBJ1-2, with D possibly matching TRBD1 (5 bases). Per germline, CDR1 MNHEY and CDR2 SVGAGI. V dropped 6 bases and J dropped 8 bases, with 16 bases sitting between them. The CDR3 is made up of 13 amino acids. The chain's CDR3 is CASSRGQNDGYTF. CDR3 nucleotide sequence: TGTGCCAGCAGCCGTGGACAAAATGACGGCTACACCTTC.

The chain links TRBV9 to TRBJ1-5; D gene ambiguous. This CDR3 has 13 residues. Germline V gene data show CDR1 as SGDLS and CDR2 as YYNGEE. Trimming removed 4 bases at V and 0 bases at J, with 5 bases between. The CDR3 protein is CASSLYSNQPQHF. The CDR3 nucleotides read TGTGCCAGCAGCCTATATAGCAATCAGCCCCAGCATTTT.

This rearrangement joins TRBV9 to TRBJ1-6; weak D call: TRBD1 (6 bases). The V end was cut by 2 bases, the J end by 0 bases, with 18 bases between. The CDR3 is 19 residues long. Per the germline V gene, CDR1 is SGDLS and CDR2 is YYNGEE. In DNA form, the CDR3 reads TGTGCCAGCAGCGTGGGGACAACTATACCAAGCTCCTATAATTCACCCCTCCACTTT. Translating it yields CASSVGTTIPSSYNSPLHF.

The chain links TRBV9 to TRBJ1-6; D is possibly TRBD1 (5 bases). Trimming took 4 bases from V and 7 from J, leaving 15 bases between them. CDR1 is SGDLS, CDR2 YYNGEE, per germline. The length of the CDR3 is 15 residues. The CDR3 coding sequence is TGTGCCAGCAGCCCACTCCGGGAGGGGAATTCACCCCTCCACTTT. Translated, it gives CASSPLREGNSPLHF. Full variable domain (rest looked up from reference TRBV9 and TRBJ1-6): DSGVTQTPKHLITATGQRVTLRCSPRSGDLSVYWYQQSLDQGLQFLIQYYNGEERAKGNILERFSAQQFPDLHSELNLSSLELGDSALYFCASSPLREGNSPLHFGNGTRLTVT.

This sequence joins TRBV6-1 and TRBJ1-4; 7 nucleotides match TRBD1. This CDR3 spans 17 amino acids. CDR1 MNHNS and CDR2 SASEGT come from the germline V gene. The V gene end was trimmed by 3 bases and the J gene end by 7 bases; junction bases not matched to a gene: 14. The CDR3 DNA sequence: TGTGCCAGCAGTGATGATGGACGCCCTTCAGGGGGTGAAAAACTGTTTTTT. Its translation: CASSDDGRPSGGEKLFF.